The clone carrying this T cell receptor (beta chain) has a handful of counts. The sample comes from a study of identifying expanded T cells in peripheral blood. The repertoire was sequenced with immunoSEQ multiplex PCR; TCRdb's copy has only in-frame clones and lacks some. The table records about 100,000 clones, about 89% of them present only once. With V trimmed by 6 bases and J by 5 bases, 8 bases remained unmatched. Germline CDR1 is SGHTA and CDR2 is FQGNSA. This CDR3 has 14 amino acids. The J gene is TRBJ2-7, the V gene TRBV7-2; 9 positions agree with TRBD1. This TCR derives from a person aged 18-69 years in good health. Material for sequencing was blood. This CDR3 is CASRPTGGSDEQYF. The CDR3, as DNA: TGTGCCAGCAGACCAACAGGGGGCTCGGACGAGCAGTACTTC.